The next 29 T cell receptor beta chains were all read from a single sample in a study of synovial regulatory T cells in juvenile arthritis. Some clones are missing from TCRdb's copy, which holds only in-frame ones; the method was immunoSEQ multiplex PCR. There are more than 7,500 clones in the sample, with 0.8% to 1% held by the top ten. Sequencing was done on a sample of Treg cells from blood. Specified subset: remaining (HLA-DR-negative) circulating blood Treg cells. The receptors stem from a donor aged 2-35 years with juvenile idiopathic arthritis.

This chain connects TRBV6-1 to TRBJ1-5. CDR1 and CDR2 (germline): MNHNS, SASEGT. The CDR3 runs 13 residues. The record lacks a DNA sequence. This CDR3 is CASSDRGPGPQHF.

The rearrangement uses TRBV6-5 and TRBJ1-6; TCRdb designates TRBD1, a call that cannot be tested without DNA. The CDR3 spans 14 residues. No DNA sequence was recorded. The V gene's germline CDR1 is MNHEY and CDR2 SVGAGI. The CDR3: CASSYHRMNSPLHF.

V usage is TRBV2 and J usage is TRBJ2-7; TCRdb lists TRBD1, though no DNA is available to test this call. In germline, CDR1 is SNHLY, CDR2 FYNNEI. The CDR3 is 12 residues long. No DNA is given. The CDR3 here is CASSRGTYEQYF.

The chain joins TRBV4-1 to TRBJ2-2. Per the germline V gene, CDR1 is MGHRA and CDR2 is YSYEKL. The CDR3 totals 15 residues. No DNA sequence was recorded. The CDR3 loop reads CASSPPGSWTGELFF.

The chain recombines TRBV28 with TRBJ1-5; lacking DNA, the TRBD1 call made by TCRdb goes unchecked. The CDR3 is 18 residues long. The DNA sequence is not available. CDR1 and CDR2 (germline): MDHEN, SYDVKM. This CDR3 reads CASSPARTGKSGNQPQHF.

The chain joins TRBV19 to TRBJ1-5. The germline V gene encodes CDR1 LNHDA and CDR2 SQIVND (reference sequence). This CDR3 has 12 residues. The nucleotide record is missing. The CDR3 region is CASSYSNQPQHF.

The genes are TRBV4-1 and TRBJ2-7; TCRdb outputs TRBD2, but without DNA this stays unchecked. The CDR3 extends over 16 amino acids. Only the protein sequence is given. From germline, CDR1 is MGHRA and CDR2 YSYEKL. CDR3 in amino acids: CASSPFPGGSTYEQYF.

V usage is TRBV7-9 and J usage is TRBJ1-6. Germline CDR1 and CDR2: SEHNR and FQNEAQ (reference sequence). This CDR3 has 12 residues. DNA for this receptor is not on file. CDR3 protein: CASSWDNSPLHF.

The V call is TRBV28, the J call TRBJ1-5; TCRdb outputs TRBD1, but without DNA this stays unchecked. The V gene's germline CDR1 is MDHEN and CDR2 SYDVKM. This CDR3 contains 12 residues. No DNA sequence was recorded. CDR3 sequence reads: CASSSGYQPQHF. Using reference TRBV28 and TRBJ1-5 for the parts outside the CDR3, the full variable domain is DVKVTQSSRYLVKRTGEKVFLECVQDMDHENMFWYRQDPGLGLRLIYFSYDVKMKEKGDIPEGYSVSREKKERFSLILESASTNQTSMYLCASSSGYQPQHFGDGTRLSIL.

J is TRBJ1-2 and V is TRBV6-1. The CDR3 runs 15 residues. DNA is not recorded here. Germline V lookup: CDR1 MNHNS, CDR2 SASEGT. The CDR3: CASSEENRGYNGYTF.

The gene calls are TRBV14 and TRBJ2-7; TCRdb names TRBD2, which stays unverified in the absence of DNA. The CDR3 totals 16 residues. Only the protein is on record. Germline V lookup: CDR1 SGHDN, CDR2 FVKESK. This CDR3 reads CASSRGASGRAGEQYF. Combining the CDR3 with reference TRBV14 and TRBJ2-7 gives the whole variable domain EAGVTQFPSHSVIEKGQTVTLRCDPISGHDNLYWYRRVMGKEIKFLLHFVKESKQDESGMPNNRFLAERTGGTYSTLKVQPAELEDSGVYFCASSRGASGRAGEQYFGPGTRLTVT.

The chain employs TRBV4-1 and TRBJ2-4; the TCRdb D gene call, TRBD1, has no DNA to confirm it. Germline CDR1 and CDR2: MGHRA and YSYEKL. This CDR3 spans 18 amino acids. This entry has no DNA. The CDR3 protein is CASSQHPADRGAKNIQYF.

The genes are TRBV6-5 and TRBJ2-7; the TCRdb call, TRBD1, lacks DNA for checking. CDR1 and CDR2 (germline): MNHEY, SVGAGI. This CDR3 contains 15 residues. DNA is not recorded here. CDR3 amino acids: CASSDPGQLGYEQYF.

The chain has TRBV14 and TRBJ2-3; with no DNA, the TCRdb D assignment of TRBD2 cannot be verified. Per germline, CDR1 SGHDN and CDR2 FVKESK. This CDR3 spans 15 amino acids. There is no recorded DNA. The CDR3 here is CASSQGRLSTDTQYF.

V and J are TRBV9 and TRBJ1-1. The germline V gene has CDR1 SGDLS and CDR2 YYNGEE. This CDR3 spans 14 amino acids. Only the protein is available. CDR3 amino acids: CASSVDTMNTEAFF.

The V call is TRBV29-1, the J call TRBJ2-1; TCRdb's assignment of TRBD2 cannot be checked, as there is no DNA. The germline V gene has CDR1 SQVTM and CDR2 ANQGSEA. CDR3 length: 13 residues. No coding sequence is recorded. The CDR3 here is CSVGDLRRNEQFF.

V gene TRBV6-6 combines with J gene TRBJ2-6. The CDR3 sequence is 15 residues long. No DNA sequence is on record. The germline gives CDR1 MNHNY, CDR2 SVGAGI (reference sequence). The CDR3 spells CASNPGLTGANVLTF.

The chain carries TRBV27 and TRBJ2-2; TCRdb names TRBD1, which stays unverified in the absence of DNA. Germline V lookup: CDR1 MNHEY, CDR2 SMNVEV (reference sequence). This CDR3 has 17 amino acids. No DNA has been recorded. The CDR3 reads CASTLSGLGGRTGELFF.

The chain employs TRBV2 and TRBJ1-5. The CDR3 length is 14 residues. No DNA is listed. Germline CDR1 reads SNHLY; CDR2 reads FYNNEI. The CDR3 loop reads CASSDGYTNQPQHF.

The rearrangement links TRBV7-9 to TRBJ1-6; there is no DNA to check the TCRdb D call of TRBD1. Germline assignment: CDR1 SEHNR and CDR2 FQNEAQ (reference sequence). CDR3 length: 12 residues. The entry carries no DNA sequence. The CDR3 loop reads CASSGTGSALHF.

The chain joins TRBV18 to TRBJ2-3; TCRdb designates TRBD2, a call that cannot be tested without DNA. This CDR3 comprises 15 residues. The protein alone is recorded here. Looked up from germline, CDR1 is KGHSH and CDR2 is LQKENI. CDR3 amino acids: CASSPPKEDTDTQYF.

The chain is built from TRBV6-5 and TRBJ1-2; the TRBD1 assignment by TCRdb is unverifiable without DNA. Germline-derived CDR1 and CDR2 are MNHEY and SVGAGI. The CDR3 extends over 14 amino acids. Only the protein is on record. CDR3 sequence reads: CASSPQGSNYGYTF.

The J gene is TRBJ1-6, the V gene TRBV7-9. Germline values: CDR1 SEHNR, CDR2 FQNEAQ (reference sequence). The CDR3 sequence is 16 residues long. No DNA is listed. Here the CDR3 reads CASSPGQRGYNSPLHF.

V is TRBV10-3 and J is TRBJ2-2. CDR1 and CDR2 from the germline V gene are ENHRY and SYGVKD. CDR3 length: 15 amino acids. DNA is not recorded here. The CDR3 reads CAISESLKVSGELFF.

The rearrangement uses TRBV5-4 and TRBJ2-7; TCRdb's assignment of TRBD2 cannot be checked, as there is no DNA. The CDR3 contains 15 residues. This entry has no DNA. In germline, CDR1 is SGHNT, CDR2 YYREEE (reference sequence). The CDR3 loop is CASSEGLAGPYEQYF.

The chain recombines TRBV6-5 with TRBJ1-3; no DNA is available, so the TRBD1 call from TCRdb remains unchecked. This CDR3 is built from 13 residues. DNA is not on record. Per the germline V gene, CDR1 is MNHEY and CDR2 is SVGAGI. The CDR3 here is CASSYSNRNTIYF.

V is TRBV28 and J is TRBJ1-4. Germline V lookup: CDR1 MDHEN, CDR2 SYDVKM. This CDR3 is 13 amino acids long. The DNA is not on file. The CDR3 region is CASSLVEISGLFF.

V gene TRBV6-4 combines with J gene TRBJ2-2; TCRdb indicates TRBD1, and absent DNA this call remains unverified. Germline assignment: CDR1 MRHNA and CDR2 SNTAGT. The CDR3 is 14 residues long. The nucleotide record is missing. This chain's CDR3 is CASSVGEDTGELFF.

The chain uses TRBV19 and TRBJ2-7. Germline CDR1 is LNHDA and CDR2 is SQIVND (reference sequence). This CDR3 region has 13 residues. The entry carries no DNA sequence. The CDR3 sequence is CASSIGGIYEQYF.